These 27 T cell receptor beta chains were sequenced from one sample in a study of CD8 T cells in ankylosing spondylitis. TCRdb analysed the 5' RACE reads with MiXCR anew, one entry per CDR3 protein. This sample has roughly 160,000 distinct CDR3 sequences; around a tenth occur once, and the top ten carry roughly 15%. Sequencing was carried out using blood, either unsorted or a sorted T cell fraction (not recorded which). These receptors were taken from a female donor with ankylosing spondylitis or in good health (not recorded which).

The chain recombines TRBV7-3 with TRBJ2-2; weak D call: TRBD2 (6 bases). This CDR3 contains 15 residues. The V and J ends lost 4 bases and 7 bases respectively, with 16 bases between them. CDR1 and CDR2 (germline): SGHTA, FQGTGA. CDR3 nucleotide sequence: TGTGCCAGCAGCTCCGGAGCCCCGGGGGACGGGGAGCTGTTTTTT. This codes for CASSSGAPGDGELFF.

This clonotype showed up just a few times. This chain uses TRBV10-3 with TRBJ2-7; 9 positions match TRBD1. There are 14 residues in the CDR3. Per germline, CDR1 ENHRY and CDR2 SYGVKD. V shed 6 bases and J 3 bases; nucleotides not matched to a gene: 6. The CDR3 reads CAIRETTGGYEQYF. As DNA, the CDR3 is TGTGCCATCAGGGAGACGACAGGGGGCTACGAGCAGTACTTC.

The rearrangement uses TRBV4-3 and TRBJ2-2; the match to TRBD2 covers 10 bases. The CDR3 has 17 residues. The germline V gene has CDR1 LGHNA and CDR2 YSLEER. J lost 6 bases, V lost 0 bases, and 7 bases had no gene match. The CDR3 spells CASSQDRRLAGSGELFF. The CDR3 nucleotides read TGCGCCAGCAGCCAAGATAGGAGACTAGCGGGTTCCGGGGAGCTGTTTTTT.

The genes are TRBV6-5 and TRBJ1-1; TRBD1 aligns across 7 bases. The CDR3 is made up of 17 amino acids. The V segment lost 4 bases and the J segment 1 base; nucleotides outside the gene matches: 12. The germline V gene encodes CDR1 MNHEY and CDR2 SVGAGI. The DNA for the CDR3 is TGTGCCAGCAGTTGGGGTCCAGGGGGTCGAGGGAACACTGAAGCTTTCTTT. This codes for CASSWGPGGRGNTEAFF.

The rearrangement joins TRBV27 to TRBJ2-1; D unclear. CDR3 length: 13 amino acids. V dropped 8 bases and J dropped 7 bases, with 15 bases sitting between them. The V gene's germline CDR1 is MNHEY and CDR2 SMNVEV (reference sequence). In nucleotides, the CDR3 is TGTGCCAGCGGTGACCCTAGGTATAATGAGCAGTTCTTC. Its translation: CASGDPRYNEQFF.

In this sample, this clonotype turned up a few times. V and J are TRBV5-5 and TRBJ2-7; 11 positions agree with TRBD2. The trim removed 2 bases at V and 4 bases at J, leaving 2 bases unmatched. The CDR3 totals 14 residues. The germline V gene encodes CDR1 SGHKS and CDR2 YYEKEE (reference sequence). CDR3 DNA: TGTGCCAGCAGCTTTAGCGGGGGGGGTTACGAGCAGTACTTC. Its protein product is CASSFSGGGYEQYF. Using reference TRBV5-5 and TRBJ2-7 for the parts outside the CDR3, the full variable domain is DAGVTQSPTHLIKTRGQQVTLRCSPISGHKSVSWYQQVLGQGPQFIFQYYEKEERGRGNFPDRFSARQFPNYSSELNVNALLLGDSALYLCASSFSGGGYEQYFGPGTRLTVT.

This clonotype was picked up many times. CDR3 DNA: TGTGCCAGCAGTTTAGTAGCGGGCAATGAGCAGTTCTTC. Protein sequence: CASSLVAGNEQFF. The chain employs TRBV12-3 or TRBV12-4 and TRBJ2-1, with TRBD2 matching 7 bases. The V segment lost 1 base and the J segment 6 bases; nucleotides outside the gene matches: 0. The CDR3 covers 13 residues.

The rearrangement joins TRBV7-9 to TRBJ2-7; D not resolved. V lost 1 base and J lost 1, with 14 bases in between. This CDR3 contains 16 residues. Germline CDR1 and CDR2: SEHNR and FQNEAQ (reference sequence). This chain's CDR3 is CASSLVANTRSYEQYF. As DNA, the CDR3 is TGTGCCAGCAGCTTAGTGGCCAACACACGATCCTACGAGCAGTACTTC.

The gene calls are TRBV4-3 and TRBJ2-1; weak D call: TRBD2 (5 bases). Per the germline V gene, CDR1 is LGHNA and CDR2 is YSLEER. The CDR3 loop spans 14 amino acids. V shed 0 bases and J shed 8 bases, with 11 bases lying between them. CDR3 in amino acids: CASSQETRGYEQFF. The CDR3 region has the DNA TGCGCCAGCAGCCAAGAGACCCGAGGGTATGAGCAGTTCTTC.

The chain combines TRBV6-2 or TRBV6-3 with TRBJ2-1; tentatively, D is TRBD1 or TRBD2 (5 bases each). In germline, CDR1 is MNHEY, CDR2 SVGEGT. This CDR3 has 15 amino acids. Between the trimmed V and J ends, which lost 7 bases and 4 bases, there was a span of 17 bases. The CDR3 loop reads CASTPRDQPYNEQFF. As DNA, the CDR3 is TGTGCCAGCACTCCCCGGGACCAACCTTACAATGAGCAGTTCTTC.

This clonotype has at least ten counts. The rearrangement joins TRBV7-9 to TRBJ1-2, with D perhaps matching TRBD1 (6 bases). V shed 1 base and J shed 6 bases, with 12 bases lying between them. Germline-derived CDR1 and CDR2 are SEHNR and FQNEAQ (reference sequence). The CDR3 is 14 residues long. CDR3 region: CASSLDQGINGYTF. CDR3 DNA: TGTGCCAGCAGCTTAGATCAGGGGATCAATGGCTACACCTTC.

This sequence joins TRBV20-1 and TRBJ2-1; 7 bases align to TRBD2. CDR1 is DFQATT, CDR2 SNEGSKA, per germline (reference sequence). This CDR3 is built from 12 residues. V was pared by 3 bases and J by 10 bases, with 6 bases of the junction left unmatched. The CDR3 region is CSASPSGAEQFF. CDR3 DNA sequence: TGCAGTGCTAGCCCTAGCGGAGCAGAGCAGTTCTTC.

The chain joins TRBV10-2 to TRBJ1-2; 7 bases fit TRBD1. Germline-derived CDR1 and CDR2 are WSHSY and SAAADI. V was pared by 8 bases and J by 4 bases, with 16 bases of the junction left unmatched. This CDR3 has 16 residues. The CDR3 DNA reads as TGCGCCAGCTGGGGGGACAAACAACAGGGGCGCTATGGCTACACCTTC. Protein: CASWGDKQQGRYGYTF.

This clonotype was counted a few times. V is TRBV7-9 and J is TRBJ2-2, with 9 bases identical to TRBD1. V was clipped by 5 bases and J by 0 bases; unmatched bases: 4. The CDR3 has 16 amino acids. The germline V gene encodes CDR1 SEHNR and CDR2 FQNEAQ (reference sequence). CDR3 sequence (DNA): TGTGCCAGCAGCCAACAGGGGGCCGCGAACACCGGGGAGCTGTTTTTT. Amino acid sequence: CASSQQGAANTGELFF.

This chain uses TRBV6-2 or TRBV6-3 with TRBJ1-1; 9 bases match TRBD1. This CDR3 is 14 amino acids long. The V and J ends lost 0 bases and 7 bases, in that order; junction bases with no gene match: 3. Germline values: CDR1 MNHEY, CDR2 SVGEGT. The CDR3 region has the DNA TGTGCCAGCAGTTACTCGAACAGGGGGCTTGAAGCTTTCTTT. It specifies CASSYSNRGLEAFF.

This clonotype was detected many times. This chain joins TRBV11-1 and TRBJ1-1; 7 nucleotides line up with TRBD1. CDR3 length: 18 residues. The germline gives CDR1 SGHAT, CDR2 FQDESV (reference sequence). With V trimmed by 5 bases and J by 4 bases, 19 bases remained unmatched. CDR3 bases: TGTGCCAGCAGCCGGCCGGGAGAAGTTCAGACAGGGCTCACTGAAGCTTTCTTT. The encoded protein is CASSRPGEVQTGLTEAFF.

This chain links TRBV4-3 with TRBJ2-1; maybe TRBD2 (5 bases). Germline V gives CDR1 LGHNA, CDR2 YSLEER. The CDR3 has 15 residues. The V end was cut by 0 bases, the J end by 3 bases, with 9 bases between. In DNA form, the CDR3 reads TGCGCCAGCAGCCAAGATTTGACTAACTACAATGAGCAGTTCTTC. It yields the protein CASSQDLTNYNEQFF.

The chain recombines TRBV19 with TRBJ1-2; maybe TRBD1 (5 bases). V lost 8 bases, J lost 7 bases, and 17 bases lay in between. CDR1 is LNHDA and CDR2 is SQIVND in the germline V gene (reference sequence). The CDR3 is made up of 13 amino acids. The CDR3 loop is CASRGWGGLGYTF. The CDR3 nucleotides read TGTGCCAGTCGGGGCTGGGGGGGACTTGGCTACACCTTC.

This clonotype was seen repeatedly, ten times or more. The CDR3 here is CASSERTGGFSPLHF. The CDR3, as DNA: TGTGCCAGCAGTGAACGGACAGGGGGCTTTTCACCCCTCCACTTT. V and J are TRBV25-1 and TRBJ1-6; TRBD1 agrees at 11 bases. Germline loops: CDR1 MGHDK, CDR2 SYGVNS. The CDR3 has 15 amino acids. The trim removed 2 bases at V and 9 bases at J, leaving 3 bases unmatched. Filled out from reference TRBV25-1 and TRBJ1-6, the complete variable domain reads EADIYQTPRYLVIGTGKKITLECSQTMGHDKMYWYQQDPGMELHLIHYSYGVNSTEKGDLSSESTVSRIRTEHFPLTLESARPSHTSQYLCASSERTGGFSPLHFGNGTRLTVT.

This clonotype was counted between two and nine times. The chain carries TRBV6-1 and TRBJ1-1; tentative D call: TRBD1 (5 bases). CDR3 length: 15 amino acids. Germline CDR1 is MNHNS and CDR2 is SASEGT. V lost 5 bases and J lost 6, with 19 bases in between. The CDR3 loop reads CASSPETVPNPEAFF. DNA of the CDR3: TGTGCCAGCAGTCCCGAGACAGTACCCAACCCTGAAGCTTTCTTT.

This clonotype was recorded a few times. CDR3 DNA sequence: TGTGCCAGCAGCCGAGGGGCACATGAGCAGTTCTTC. Translated, it gives CASSRGAHEQFF. The chain combines TRBV4-2 with TRBJ2-1, with D perhaps assigned TRBD1 or TRBD2 (5 bases each). Germline CDR1 is LGHNA and CDR2 is YNFKEQ. V dropped 4 bases and J dropped 8 bases, with 9 bases sitting between them. The CDR3 length is 12 residues.

This clonotype was counted ten times or more. The chain has TRBV12-3 or TRBV12-4 and TRBJ1-3; unclear D gene. The CDR3 length is 10 residues. V was cut by 3 bases and J by 11 bases, with 5 bases left in between. CDR3 residues: CASSFGAIYF. Written as DNA, the CDR3 is TGTGCCAGCAGTTTTGGTGCCATATATTTT.

This clonotype showed up many times. The chain recombines TRBV12-3 or TRBV12-4 with TRBJ2-7; D is ambiguous. This CDR3 spans 13 amino acids. V was trimmed by 1 base and J by 5 bases, leaving 9 bases between them. CDR3 coding DNA: TGTGCCAGCAGTTTAGTTTTGACCAACGAGCAGTACTTC. Encoded protein: CASSLVLTNEQYF.

The table lists this clonotype with many counts. This rearrangement joins TRBV7-8 to TRBJ2-2, with 8 bases lining up with TRBD2. The J segment lost 4 bases and the V segment lost 0 bases, leaving 10 bases of the junction unmatched. This CDR3 has 18 amino acids. The germline CDR1 and CDR2 sequences are SGHVS and FQNEAQ. CDR3 in DNA: TGTGCCAGCAGCTTAGCGCCAAACCGGGAGGGCTCCACCGGGGAGCTGTTTTTT. It encodes CASSLAPNREGSTGELFF.

This clonotype was detected a few times. The chain links TRBV20-1 to TRBJ1-5; no firm D call. CDR1 is DFQATT, CDR2 SNEGSKA, per germline (reference sequence). The CDR3 consists of 12 residues. Deletions cut 3 bases from V and 9 bases from J, with 12 bases between. The CDR3 DNA follows: TGCAGTGCTAGTGCAGGATCGCCGCCCCAGCATTTT. Residues: CSASAGSPPQHF.

V and J are TRBV7-2 and TRBJ1-3; 10 bases are shared with TRBD1. This CDR3 is built from 15 residues. The J segment lost 2 bases and the V segment lost 4 bases, leaving 2 bases of the junction unmatched. CDR1 is SGHTA and CDR2 is FQGNSA in the germline V gene. CDR3 amino acids: CASSSGTGAGNTIYF. DNA of the CDR3: TGTGCCAGCAGCTCCGGGACAGGGGCTGGAAACACCATATATTTT. Variable domain in full (rest from reference TRBV7-2 and TRBJ1-3): GAGVSQSPSNKVTEKGKDVELRCDPISGHTALYWYRQSLGQGLEFLIYFQGNSAPDKSGLPSDRFSAERTGGSVSTLTIQRTQQEDSAVYLCASSSGTGAGNTIYFGEGSWLTVV.

In its sample, this clonotype was seen many times. V gene TRBV4-2 combines with J gene TRBJ2-1; D uncertain. Trimming removed 4 bases from V and 2 bases from J, with 12 bases in between. The CDR3 covers 15 residues. CDR1 and CDR2 (germline): LGHNA, YNFKEQ. This CDR3 is CASSPTYNTYNEQFF. CDR3 coding DNA: TGTGCCAGCAGCCCGACCTATAACACCTACAATGAGCAGTTCTTC.